This T cell receptor (beta chain) is from a study of cytomegalovirus exposure and HLA in healthy donors. Germline-derived CDR1 and CDR2 are SGHRS and YFSETQ. The CDR3 is 14 residues long. The V segment lost 7 bases and the J segment 4 bases; nucleotides outside the gene matches: 6. There are a few counts of this clone. PCR employed 60 Vbeta and 13 Jbeta primers. The data were produced by immunoSEQ multiplex PCR, yet TCRdb's version contains in-frame clones alone and is incomplete. The profile shows about 150,000 clones, about three quarters of them singletons. This receptor was identified in a male donor in good health and CMV-seronegative. The sequencing input was PBMCs. This chain links TRBV5-1 with TRBJ2-1, with TRBD2 identical over 9 bases. The CDR3 sequence is CASAETSGYNEQFF. The CDR3 coding sequence is TGCGCCAGCGCAGAGACTAGCGGTTACAATGAGCAGTTCTTC. Complete variable domain (other parts from reference TRBV5-1 and TRBJ2-1): KAGVTQTPRYLIKTRGQQVTLSCSPISGHRSVSWYQQTPGQGLQFLFEYFSETQRNKGNFPGRFSGRQFSNSRSEMNVSTLELGDSALYLCASAETSGYNEQFFGPGTRLTVL.